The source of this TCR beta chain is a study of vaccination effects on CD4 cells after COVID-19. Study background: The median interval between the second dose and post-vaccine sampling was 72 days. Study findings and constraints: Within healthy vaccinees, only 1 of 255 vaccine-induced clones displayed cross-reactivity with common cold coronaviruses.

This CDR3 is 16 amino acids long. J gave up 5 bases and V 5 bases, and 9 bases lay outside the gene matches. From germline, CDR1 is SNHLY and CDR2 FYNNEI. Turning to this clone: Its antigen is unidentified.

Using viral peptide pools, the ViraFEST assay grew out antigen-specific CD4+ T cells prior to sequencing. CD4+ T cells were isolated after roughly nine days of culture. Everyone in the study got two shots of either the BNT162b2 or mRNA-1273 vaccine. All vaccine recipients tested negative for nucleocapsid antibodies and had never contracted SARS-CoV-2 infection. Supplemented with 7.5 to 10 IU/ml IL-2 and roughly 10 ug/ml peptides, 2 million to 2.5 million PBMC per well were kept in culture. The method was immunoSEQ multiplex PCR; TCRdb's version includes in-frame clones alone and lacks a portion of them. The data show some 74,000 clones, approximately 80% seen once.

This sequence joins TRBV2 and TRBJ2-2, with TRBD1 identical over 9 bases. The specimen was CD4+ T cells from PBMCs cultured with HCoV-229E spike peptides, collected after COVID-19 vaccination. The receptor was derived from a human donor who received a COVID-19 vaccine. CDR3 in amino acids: CASSSSGQGLTGELFF. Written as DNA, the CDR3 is TGTGCCAGCAGTTCTTCAGGACAGGGGTTAACCGGGGAGCTGTTTTTT. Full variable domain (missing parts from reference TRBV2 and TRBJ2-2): EPEVTQTPSHQVTQMGQEVILRCVPISNHLYFYWYRQILGQKVEFLVSFYNNEISEKSEIFDDQFSVERPDGSNFTLKIRSTKLEDSAMYFCASSSSGQGLTGELFFGEGSRLTVL.